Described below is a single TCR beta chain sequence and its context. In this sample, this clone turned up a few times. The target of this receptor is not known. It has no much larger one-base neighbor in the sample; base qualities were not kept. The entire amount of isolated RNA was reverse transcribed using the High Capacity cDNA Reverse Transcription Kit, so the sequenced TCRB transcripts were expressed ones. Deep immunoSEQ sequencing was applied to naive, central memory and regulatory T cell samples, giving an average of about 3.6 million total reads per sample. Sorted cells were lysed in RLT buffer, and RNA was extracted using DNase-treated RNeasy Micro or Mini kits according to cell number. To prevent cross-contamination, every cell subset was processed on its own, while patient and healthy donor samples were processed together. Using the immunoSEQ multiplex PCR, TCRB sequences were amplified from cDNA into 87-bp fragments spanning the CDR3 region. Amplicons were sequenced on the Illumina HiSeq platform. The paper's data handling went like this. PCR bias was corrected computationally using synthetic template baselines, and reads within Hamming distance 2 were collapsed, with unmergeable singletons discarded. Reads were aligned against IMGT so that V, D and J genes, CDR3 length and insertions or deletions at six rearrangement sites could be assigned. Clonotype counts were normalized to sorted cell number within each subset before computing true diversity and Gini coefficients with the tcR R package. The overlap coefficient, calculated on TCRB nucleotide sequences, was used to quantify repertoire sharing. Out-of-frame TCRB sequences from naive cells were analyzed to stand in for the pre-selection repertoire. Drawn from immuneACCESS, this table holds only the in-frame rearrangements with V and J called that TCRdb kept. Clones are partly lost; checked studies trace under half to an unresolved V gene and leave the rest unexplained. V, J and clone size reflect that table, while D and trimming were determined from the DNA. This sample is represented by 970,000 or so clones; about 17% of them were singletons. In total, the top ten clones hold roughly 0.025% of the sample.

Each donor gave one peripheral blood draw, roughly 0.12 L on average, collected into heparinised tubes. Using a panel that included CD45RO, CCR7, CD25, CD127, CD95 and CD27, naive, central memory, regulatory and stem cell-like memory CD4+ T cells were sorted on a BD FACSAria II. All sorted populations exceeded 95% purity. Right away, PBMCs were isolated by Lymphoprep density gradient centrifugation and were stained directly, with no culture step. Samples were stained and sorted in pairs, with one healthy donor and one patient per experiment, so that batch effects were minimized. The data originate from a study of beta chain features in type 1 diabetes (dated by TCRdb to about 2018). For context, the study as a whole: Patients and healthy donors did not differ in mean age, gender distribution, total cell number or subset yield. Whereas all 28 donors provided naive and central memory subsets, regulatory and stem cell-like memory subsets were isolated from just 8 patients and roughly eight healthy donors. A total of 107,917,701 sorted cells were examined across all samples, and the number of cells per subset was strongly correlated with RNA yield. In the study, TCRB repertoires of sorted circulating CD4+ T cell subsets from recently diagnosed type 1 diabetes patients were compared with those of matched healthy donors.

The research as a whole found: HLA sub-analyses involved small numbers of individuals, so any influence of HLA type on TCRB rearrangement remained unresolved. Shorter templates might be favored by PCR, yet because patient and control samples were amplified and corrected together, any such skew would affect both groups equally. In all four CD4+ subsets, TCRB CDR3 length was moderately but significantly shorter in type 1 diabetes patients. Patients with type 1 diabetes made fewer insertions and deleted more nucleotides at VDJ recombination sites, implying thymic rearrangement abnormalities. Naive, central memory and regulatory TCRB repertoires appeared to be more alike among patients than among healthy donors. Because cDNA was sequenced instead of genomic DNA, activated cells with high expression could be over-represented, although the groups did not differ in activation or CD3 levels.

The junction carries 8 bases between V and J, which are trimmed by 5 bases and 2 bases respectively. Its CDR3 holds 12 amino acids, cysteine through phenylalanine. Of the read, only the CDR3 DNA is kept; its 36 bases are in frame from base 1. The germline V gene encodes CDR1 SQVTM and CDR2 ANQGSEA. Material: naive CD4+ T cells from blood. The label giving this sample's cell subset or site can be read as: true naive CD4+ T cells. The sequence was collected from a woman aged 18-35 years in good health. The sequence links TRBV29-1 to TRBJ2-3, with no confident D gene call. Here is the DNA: TGCAGCGTTTACCTCCCCACAGATACGCAGTATTTT. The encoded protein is CSVYLPTDTQYF.